The 26 T cell receptor beta chains below all came from one sample that was sequenced in a study of T cells in women clearing cervical HPV infection. TCRdb keeps only in-frame clones here, not all; method: immunoSEQ multiplex PCR. The sample's table shows 36,000 or so clones. The sample comprised blood buffy coat. The receptors were sampled from a woman between 18 and 69 years old with a cervical HPV16 infection that either progressed to CIN3+ or cleared (not recorded which).

Here the CDR3 reads CATKDRGYEQYF. The sequenced CDR3 bases are TGCGCCACCAAGGACAGGGGCTACGAG. The chain uses TRBV10-2 and TRBJ2-7, with 9 bases lining up with TRBD1. The observed sequence ends 3 residues before the CDR3 terminus, with the missing tail filled in from the germline J gene. CDR3 length equals 12 residues. The V gene's germline CDR1 is WSHSY and CDR2 SAAADI. Trimming cost V 10 bases and J 3 bases; bases outside gene matches: 4.

On this clone: Sequencing ends 3 residues short of the CDR3 end; the germline J gene provides the rest. This chain uses TRBV29-1 with TRBJ2-7; a possible D gene is TRBD2 (6 bases). There are 14 residues in the CDR3. The germline CDR1 and CDR2 sequences are SQVTM and ANQGSEA. V gave up 6 bases and J gave up 5 bases, with 20 bases separating them. This CDR3 is CSVVLRGDGHEQYF. CDR3 DNA (partial): TGCAGCGTAGTCTTGCGGGGTGATGGCCACGAG.

Worth noting for this clone: The DNA ends 3 residues before the CDR3 does, and the rest of the CDR3 is filled in from the germline J gene. This same CDR3 is encoded by further DNA sequences in the sample. This chain uses TRBV19 with TRBJ1-2; D remains ambiguous. Germline V gene sequence: CDR1 LNHDA, CDR2 SQIVND (reference sequence). CDR3 size: 13 residues. The CDR3: CASSGARPYDYTF. CDR3 DNA, as far as it was read: TGTGCCAGTAGTGGAGCGCGTCCCTACGAC.

Points on this clone: The read is 3 residues too short to cover the CDR3 end, so that end is filled in from the germline J gene. J is TRBJ1-1 and V is TRBV5-1; 8 bases fit TRBD1. V lost 3 bases and J lost 1; bases outside the gene matches: 11. CDR3 size: 17 residues. The V gene's germline CDR1 is SGHRS and CDR2 YFSETQ. The covered CDR3 bases are TGCGCCAGCAGCTGGAGGACAGGGACACTTGGGAACACTGAA. It translates to CASSWRTGTLGNTE. The full CDR3 reads CASSWRTGTLGNTEAFF.

Concerning this clone itself: The DNA ends 3 residues before the CDR3 does, and the rest of the CDR3 is filled in from the germline J gene. The chain is built from TRBV29-1 and TRBJ2-3, with TRBD2 identical over 11 bases. Trimming took 6 bases from V and 4 from J; bases not matched to a gene: 9. This CDR3 is 15 amino acids long. The germline gives CDR1 SQVTM, CDR2 ANQGSEA. CDR3: CSVHDLAGGPDTQYF. The sequenced part of the CDR3 DNA is TGCAGCGTGCACGACTTAGCGGGGGGGCCAGATACG.

For this clone: Read coverage stops 3 residues before the CDR3 terminus; the germline J gene supplies the remainder. The chain uses TRBV7-8 and TRBJ1-1; possibly TRBD1 for D (5 bases). This CDR3 contains 14 residues. Trimming left V 5 bases short and J 4 bases short, with 14 bases between. Germline V gives CDR1 SGHVS, CDR2 FQNEAQ. CDR3 sequence: CASSLTARGTEAFF. The CDR3 bases that were read are TGTGCCAGCAGCCTTACAGCTAGGGGCACTGAA.

Concerning this clone itself: One end of the junction is discordant with germline, which a read error may explain. The read terminates 3 residues ahead of where the CDR3 ends, so the germline J gene completes it. The genes are TRBV4-2 and TRBJ2-2, with 8 positions matching TRBD2. This CDR3 has 18 residues. CDR1 LGHNA and CDR2 YNFKEQ come from the germline V gene. CDR3 protein: CASSQENPAGVNTGELFF. The CDR3 bases that were read are TGCGCCAGCAGCCAAGAGAATCCAGCGGGGGTCAACACCGGGGAG.

About this clone itself: Read coverage stops 3 residues before the CDR3 terminus; the germline J gene supplies the remainder. The rearrangement links TRBV10-3 to TRBJ2-1; 9 bases are a match to TRBD2. Germline V gene data show CDR1 as ENHRY and CDR2 as SYGVKD. The trim removed 4 bases at V and 8 bases at J, leaving 12 bases unmatched. The CDR3 is 16 amino acids. CDR3 DNA (partial): TGTGCCATCAGTGGCGCGGGGGGGTCTTTTGTGGATGAG. This gives the protein CAISGAGGSFVDE. From start to end, the CDR3 is CAISGAGGSFVDEQFF.

With regard to this clone: From the germline J gene comes the end of the CDR3, since the read stops 3 residues before it. The V and J genes are TRBV5-1 and TRBJ2-3; 8 bases fit TRBD2. The V and J ends lost 2 bases and 5 bases, in that order; junction bases with no gene match: 10. CDR1 is SGHRS and CDR2 is YFSETQ in the germline V gene. The CDR3 length is 16 residues. CDR3 bases read: TGCGCCAGCAGCTTCGGTCCAGCGGGGGTCGGAGATACG. It is translated as CASSFGPAGVGDT. The CDR3, in full, reads CASSFGPAGVGDTQYF.

For this clone: Read sequence stops 3 residues before the CDR3 end, and the germline J gene provides the missing end. The chain combines TRBV5-8 with TRBJ2-7; weak D call: TRBD1 (6 bases). CDR3 length: 15 residues. CDR1 is SGHTS and CDR2 is YDEGEE in the germline V gene. Trimming pared 10 bases from V and 4 bases from J, leaving 24 bases between. This CDR3 reads CAQSVERGGVYEQYF. The CDR3 DNA, read in part, is TGTGCCCAATCGGTGGAACGAGGGGGTGTATACGAG.

About this clone: The read finishes 3 residues shy of the CDR3 end, and the germline J gene is used to complete it. V usage is TRBV6-2 or TRBV6-3 and J usage is TRBJ1-5; 10 nucleotides line up with TRBD1. Germline loops: CDR1 MNHEY, CDR2 SVGEGT. This CDR3 spans 16 amino acids. The trim removed 8 bases at V and 3 bases at J, leaving 10 bases unmatched. This CDR3 reads CASSRKTGGDNQPQHF. The sequenced CDR3 bases are TGTGCCAGCTCCCGGAAGACAGGGGGCGACAATCAGCCC.

The sequenced part of the CDR3 DNA is TGTGCCAGCAGTGAAATACGGGGGGATAAA. Translation: CASSEIRGDK. The full CDR3 protein reads CASSEIRGDKAFF. V usage is TRBV6-1 and J usage is TRBJ1-1, with a weak D call TRBD1 (5 bases). Read coverage stops 3 residues before the CDR3 terminus; the germline J gene supplies the remainder. CDR3 size: 13 residues. Germline V gene data show CDR1 as MNHNS and CDR2 as SASEGT.

The CDR3 here is CAICPGTGAHEQYF. The DNA read from the CDR3 is TGTGCCATCTGCCCCGGGACAGGGGCCCACGAG. The chain recombines TRBV10-3 with TRBJ2-7, with 10 bases that match TRBD1. The read falls 3 residues short of the CDR3 end, and the missing part is taken from the germline J gene. CDR1 ENHRY and CDR2 SYGVKD come from the germline V gene. J was trimmed by 5 bases and V by 8 bases; bases with no gene match: 9. The CDR3 has 14 amino acids.

Notes on this clone: The read ends 3 residues early relative to the CDR3; the germline J gene fills the gap. The chain is built from TRBV10-3 and TRBJ2-3; 8 nucleotides line up with TRBD2. The length of the CDR3 is 14 residues. Germline CDR1 reads ENHRY; CDR2 reads SYGVKD. With 2 bases clipped from V and 3 bases from J, the junction kept 1 base outside the gene matches. The CDR3 region is CAISEAGGTDTQYF. Partial CDR3 DNA: TGTGCCATCAGTGAGGCGGGAGGAACAGATACG.

The CDR3 spells CAWSGFAAYGYTF. The covered CDR3 bases are TGTGCCTGGAGCGGGTTCGCCGCGTATGGC. V is TRBV30 and J is TRBJ1-2; no clear D gene. The CDR3 end falls 3 residues outside the read, so it is completed with the germline J gene. CDR1 GTSNPN and CDR2 SVGIG come from the germline V gene (reference sequence). V lost 3 bases and J lost 5, with 13 bases in between. The CDR3 spans 13 residues.

For this clone: The read terminates 3 residues ahead of where the CDR3 ends, so the germline J gene completes it. The chain links TRBV2 to TRBJ1-3; the match to TRBD1 covers 7 bases. CDR3 length: 15 residues. J was trimmed by 4 bases and V by 7 bases; bases with no gene match: 10. CDR1 is SNHLY, CDR2 FYNNEI, per germline. Here the CDR3 reads CASTYLTGSGNTIYF. The sequenced part of the CDR3 DNA is TGTGCCAGCACTTACCTGACAGGGTCGGGAAACACC. Using reference TRBV2 and TRBJ1-3 for the parts outside the CDR3, the full variable domain is EPEVTQTPSHQVTQMGQEVILRCVPISNHLYFYWYRQILGQKVEFLVSFYNNEISEKSEIFDDQFSVERPDGSNFTLKIRSTKLEDSAMYFCASTYLTGSGNTIYFGEGSWLTVV.

For this clone: The read terminates 3 residues ahead of where the CDR3 ends, so the germline J gene completes it. This chain links TRBV5-4 with TRBJ1-2; 7 bases align to TRBD1. The CDR3 runs to 12 residues. Looked up from germline, CDR1 is SGHNT and CDR2 is YYREEE (reference sequence). Unmatched junction bases numbered 7, after V lost 8 bases and J lost 6 bases. The chain's CDR3 is CASRGLEDGYTF. CDR3 DNA (partial): TGTGCCAGTAGGGGGCTGGAGGATGGC.

Of note for this clone: Read data end 3 residues before the CDR3 end; the end is taken from the germline J gene. The V call is TRBV19, the J call TRBJ1-2; 8 nucleotides align to TRBD1. Germline lookup yields CDR1 LNHDA and CDR2 SQIVND (reference sequence). The CDR3 loop spans 15 amino acids. The sequenced CDR3 bases are TGTGCCAGTAGTACAACCGGGACAGGACTCTACGAC. It codes for CASSTTGTGLYD. The CDR3 in its entirety is CASSTTGTGLYDYTF.

Regarding this clone: The CDR3 end lies 3 residues beyond the end of the read and is filled in from the germline J gene. The rearrangement links TRBV5-1 to TRBJ2-2; D might be TRBD2 (5 bases). CDR3 size: 16 residues. CDR1 SGHRS and CDR2 YFSETQ come from the germline V gene. CDR3 DNA, as far as it was read: TGCGCCAGCAGCTTGGAGGTAGCGAAAACTAATGAAAAG. Its translation is CASSLEVAKTNEK. The full CDR3 is CASSLEVAKTNEKLFF.

This clone shows up as medium-sized by frequency. The read stops 3 residues short of the end of the CDR3; the missing end is completed from the germline J gene. The chain carries TRBV18 and TRBJ2-3; D call uncertain. This CDR3 has 13 amino acids. V was clipped by 8 bases and J by 2 bases, with 11 bases between them. Germline V CDR1 and CDR2: KGHSH, LQKENI. The CDR3 loop reads CASVSQNTDTQYF. CDR3 DNA, as far as it was read: TGTGCCAGCGTCAGTCAGAACACAGATACG.

A note on this clone: The observed sequence ends 3 residues before the CDR3 terminus, with the missing tail filled in from the germline J gene. The genes are TRBV6-2 or TRBV6-3 and TRBJ1-1; TRBD1 matches 9 bases. This CDR3 comprises 14 residues. Germline V gene lookup returns CDR1 MNHEY and CDR2 SVGEGT. V was clipped by 5 bases and J by 7 bases; unmatched bases: 8. The sequenced CDR3 bases are TGTGCCAGCAGTCATTGGACAGGGGTAGTTGAA. Its protein is CASSHWTGVVE. The full CDR3 is CASSHWTGVVEAFF.

With respect to this clone: The CDR3 end is not reached by the read, which stops 3 residues before it; the germline J gene fills it in. This chain connects TRBV7-6 to TRBJ2-2; 8 bases line up with TRBD1. Germline values: CDR1 SGHVS, CDR2 FNYEAQ. The CDR3 spans 16 residues. Partial CDR3 DNA: TGTGCCAGCAGCTTAGTGGGGACAGGCGGTAATGAAAAG. Translating gives CASSLVGTGGNEK. The CDR3 in full is CASSLVGTGGNEKLFF.

Concerning this clone itself: The CDR3 end falls 3 residues outside the read, so it is completed with the germline J gene. The chain combines TRBV30 with TRBJ1-2; no clear D. This CDR3 contains 11 residues. Germline V lookup: CDR1 GTSNPN, CDR2 SVGIG (reference sequence). The covered CDR3 bases are TGTGCCTGGGACTATAGCAGAGGC. Its translation: CAWDYSRG. In full, the CDR3 reads CAWDYSRGYTF.

In the case of this clone: The read comes to an end 3 residues before the CDR3 does, leaving the germline J gene to fill in the end. V and J are TRBV5-4 and TRBJ2-7; no reliable D call. Germline V gives CDR1 SGHNT, CDR2 YYREEE (reference sequence). V lost 4 bases and J lost 1, with 15 bases in between. This CDR3 region has 15 residues. The CDR3 is CASSLPVGQSYEQYF. CDR3 DNA, as far as it was read: TGTGCCAGCAGCCTGCCGGTTGGTCAATCCTACGAG.

As for this clone: From the germline J gene comes the end of the CDR3, since the read stops 3 residues before it. The rearrangement joins TRBV20-1 to TRBJ1-4; no clear D. The length of the CDR3 is 13 residues. The germline V gene has CDR1 DFQATT and CDR2 SNEGSKA (reference sequence). The V end was cut by 0 bases, the J end by 5 bases, with 7 bases between. CDR3 region: CSARDKRNEKLFF. Incomplete CDR3 DNA: TGCAGTGCTAGAGATAAAAGGAATGAAAAA.

As regards this clone: Coverage ceases 3 residues before the CDR3 finishes, and the germline J gene fills in the end. The chain employs TRBV5-1 and TRBJ1-1; D is possibly TRBD1 (5 bases). CDR1 and CDR2 from the germline V gene are SGHRS and YFSETQ. V lost 7 bases to trimming and J lost 6 bases, with 19 bases between them. The CDR3 runs 14 residues. Incomplete CDR3 DNA: TGCGCCAGCCGACGAGGTAGCGGGGCGCCTGAA. Translated, it gives CASRRGSGAPE. In full, the CDR3 is CASRRGSGAPEAFF. Full variable domain (remainder filled in from reference TRBV5-1 and TRBJ1-1): KAGVTQTPRYLIKTRGQQVTLSCSPISGHRSVSWYQQTPGQGLQFLFEYFSETQRNKGNFPGRFSGRQFSNSRSEMNVSTLELGDSALYLCASRRGSGAPEAFFGQGTRLTVV.